The 28 T cell receptor beta chains below come from one sample, sequenced in a study of T cells in tuberculosis. Assay: immunoSEQ multiplex PCR; the TCRdb copy retains only in-frame clones and omits some. Among tens of thousands of clones listed, about 94% were seen once. The specimen was PBMCs. The origin of the receptors is a donor between 5 and 29 years old with latent tuberculosis or without tuberculosis infection.

CDR3 DNA: TGTGCCAGCAGTTACTCGATCGTCAGCGGATCACCCCTCCACTTT. Its protein product is CASSYSIVSGSPLHF. The chain is built from TRBV6-5 and TRBJ1-6; no firm D call. Trimming took 0 bases from V and 10 from J, leaving 13 bases between them. The CDR3 totals 15 residues. Germline lookup yields CDR1 MNHEY and CDR2 SVGAGI.

The gene calls are TRBV9 and TRBJ2-2; no clear D gene. V lost 4 bases and J 5 bases, leaving 6 bases between the germline ends. The CDR3 consists of 12 residues. Germline-derived CDR1 and CDR2 are SGDLS and YYNGEE. The chain's CDR3 is CASSPDTGELFF. CDR3 coding DNA: TGTGCCAGCAGCCCAGATACCGGGGAGCTGTTTTTT.

V usage is TRBV5-1 and J usage is TRBJ2-5; 10 positions agree with TRBD1. After removal of 3 bases from V and 5 bases from J, the junction contained 7 bases not matched to a gene. Germline V gene data show CDR1 as SGHRS and CDR2 as YFSETQ. This CDR3 comprises 15 residues. Here the CDR3 DNA reads TGCGCCAGCAGCTCGGGACAGGGGACTCGGGAGACCCAGTACTTC. Translated, it gives CASSSGQGTRETQYF.

This clone has only one observation. V and J are TRBV5-1 and TRBJ2-1, with 10 bases fitting TRBD2. CDR1 SGHRS and CDR2 YFSETQ come from the germline V gene. The CDR3 is 16 amino acids. After removal of 1 base from V and 9 bases from J, the junction contained 10 bases not matched to a gene. The CDR3 sequence is CASSLRTSGEGGEQFF. DNA for the CDR3: TGCGCCAGCAGCTTGCGAACTAGCGGGGAGGGGGGTGAGCAGTTCTTC.

This clone was seen only a few times. The CDR3 protein is CSVDKGGVTEAFF. DNA of the CDR3: TGCAGCGTTGATAAAGGGGGCGTCACTGAAGCTTTCTTT. This rearrangement joins TRBV29-1 to TRBJ1-1; 7 bases agree with TRBD1. The CDR3 has 13 residues. V was pared by 3 bases and J by 4 bases, with 5 bases of the junction left unmatched. Germline CDR1 SQVTM, CDR2 ANQGSEA. The entire variable domain, with the rest obtained from reference TRBV29-1 and TRBJ1-1, is as follows: SAVISQKPSRDICQRGTSLTIQCQVDSQVTMMFWYRQQPGQSLTLIATANQGSEATYESGFVIDKFPISRPNLTFSTLTVSNMSPEDSSIYLCSVDKGGVTEAFFGQGTRLTVV.

V gene TRBV11-3 combines with J gene TRBJ2-7; 10 bases match TRBD1. The CDR3 has 15 residues. V lost 5 bases to trimming and J lost 4 bases; unmatched junction nucleotides: 8. Germline loops: CDR1 SGHNT, CDR2 YENEEA. CDR3 sequence reads: CASSQSGTGVYEQYF. The CDR3 DNA sequence: TGTGCCAGCAGCCAATCCGGGACAGGGGTGTACGAGCAGTACTTC.

The gene calls are TRBV9 and TRBJ2-2; 12 bases agree with TRBD2. The CDR3 is 19 residues long. V shed 0 bases and J 4 bases; nucleotides not matched to a gene: 10. Germline V gives CDR1 SGDLS, CDR2 YYNGEE. This CDR3 is CASSVVASGGAVSTGELFF. The CDR3 coding sequence is TGTGCCAGCAGCGTAGTGGCTAGCGGGGGGGCGGTTTCCACCGGGGAGCTGTTTTTT. Complete variable domain (other parts from reference TRBV9 and TRBJ2-2): DSGVTQTPKHLITATGQRVTLRCSPRSGDLSVYWYQQSLDQGLQFLIQYYNGEERAKGNILERFSAQQFPDLHSELNLSSLELGDSALYFCASSVVASGGAVSTGELFFGEGSRLTVL.

The chain recombines TRBV19 with TRBJ1-1; TRBD1 aligns across 9 bases. The CDR3 totals 12 residues. Germline V lookup: CDR1 LNHDA, CDR2 SQIVND (reference sequence). The V segment lost 10 bases and the J segment 5 bases; nucleotides outside the gene matches: 5. CDR3 DNA: TGTGCCACTCGGACAGGGGCTACTGAAGCTTTCTTT. Protein sequence: CATRTGATEAFF. The full variable domain, in which reference TRBV19 and TRBJ1-1 provide the parts outside the CDR3, is DGGITQSPKYLFRKEGQNVTLSCEQNLNHDAMYWYRQDPGQGLRLIYYSQIVNDFQKGDIAEGYSVSREKKESFPLTVTSAQKNPTAFYLCATRTGATEAFFGQGTRLTVV.

This clone showed up just once. V gene TRBV4-1 combines with J gene TRBJ1-4, with 7 nucleotides matching TRBD1. CDR3 length: 16 residues. Looked up from germline, CDR1 is MGHRA and CDR2 is YSYEKL. J gave up 3 bases and V 4 bases, and 8 bases lay outside the gene matches. The CDR3 region has the DNA TGCGCCAGCAGCCCGACCCGGACAGGCGCTAATGAAAAACTGTTTTTT. Protein sequence: CASSPTRTGANEKLFF.

Turning to this clone: The junction and the germline gene differ at one end; a read error may be behind it. The J gene is TRBJ1-6, the V gene TRBV6-5; D call uncertain. The CDR3 runs 15 residues. CDR1 is MNHEY and CDR2 is SVGAGI in the germline V gene. CDR3 protein: CASSYSIVSGSPPHF. CDR3 DNA sequence: TGTGCCAGCAGTTACTCGATCGTCAGCGGATCACCCCCCCACTTT.

CDR3 sequence (DNA): TGTGCCCAAGGGGACAGGAGGTCCTTTATAGCTGGAAACACCATATATTTT. This codes for CAQGDRRSFIAGNTIYF. The chain is built from TRBV30 and TRBJ1-3, with 8 nucleotides matching TRBD1. The CDR3 contains 17 residues. J lost 2 bases, V lost 8 bases, and 17 bases had no gene match. Germline V gene sequence: CDR1 GTSNPN, CDR2 SVGIG (reference sequence).

V gene TRBV5-1 combines with J gene TRBJ2-3; 8 bases align to TRBD2. CDR3 length: 14 amino acids. Trimming removed 4 bases from V and 0 bases from J; junction bases left unmatched: 1. CDR1 and CDR2 from the germline V gene are SGHRS and YFSETQ. This chain's CDR3 is CASSERGSTDTQYF. The DNA for the CDR3 is TGCGCCAGCAGCGAGCGGGGGAGCACAGATACGCAGTATTTT.

This rearrangement joins TRBV7-9 to TRBJ2-2; a possible D gene is TRBD2 (5 bases). From germline, CDR1 is SEHNR and CDR2 FQNEAQ (reference sequence). Trimming left V 6 bases short and J 6 bases short, with 17 bases between. The CDR3 runs 15 residues. The CDR3 DNA sequence: TGTGCCAGCAGGAGCGGTCCCGCCGGGTCCGGGGAGCTGTTTTTT. As protein: CASRSGPAGSGELFF.

The chain employs TRBV10-2 and TRBJ1-1, with D possibly TRBD1 on 6 matching bases. The CDR3 covers 13 residues. V was shortened by 2 bases and J by 7 bases, with 11 bases between the two germline ends. Germline V gene lookup returns CDR1 WSHSY and CDR2 SAAADI. This CDR3 reads CASSEGQLLEAFF. For the CDR3, the DNA is TGCGCCAGCAGTGAGGGACAGTTACTTGAAGCTTTCTTT.

The chain has TRBV5-1 and TRBJ2-3; TRBD1 matches at 9 bases. This CDR3 region has 19 residues. J lost 2 bases, V lost 5 bases, and 18 bases had no gene match. The germline gives CDR1 SGHRS, CDR2 YFSETQ. CDR3 nucleotide sequence: TGCGCCAGCAGGACGCGACCGGGACAGGGCCTTAATCCCACAGATACGCAGTATTTT. Translating it yields CASRTRPGQGLNPTDTQYF. Full variable domain (missing parts from reference TRBV5-1 and TRBJ2-3): KAGVTQTPRYLIKTRGQQVTLSCSPISGHRSVSWYQQTPGQGLQFLFEYFSETQRNKGNFPGRFSGRQFSNSRSEMNVSTLELGDSALYLCASRTRPGQGLNPTDTQYFGPGTRLTVL.

This rearrangement joins TRBV7-3 to TRBJ2-2; a weak D match, TRBD1 (6 bases). Germline V lookup: CDR1 SGHTA, CDR2 FQGTGA. The CDR3 covers 14 residues. Between the trimmed V and J ends, which lost 2 bases and 7 bases, there was a span of 11 bases. CDR3 DNA sequence: TGTGCCAGCAGCTTATCCTCAGGGGTCGGGGAGCTGTTTTTT. It specifies CASSLSSGVGELFF.

This clone was seen just once. The V call is TRBV5-4, the J call TRBJ2-2; 12 nucleotides line up with TRBD1. V dropped 3 bases and J dropped 6; count of bases not matched to a gene: 6. Looked up from germline, CDR1 is SGHNT and CDR2 is YYREEE (reference sequence). The CDR3 spans 16 residues. The CDR3 DNA sequence: TGTGCCAGCAGCTGGGGGACAGGGGGCGATCCCGGGGAGCTGTTTTTT. It yields the protein CASSWGTGGDPGELFF.

V is TRBV7-9 and J is TRBJ2-3; D may be TRBD2 (5 bases). V was pared by 3 bases and J by 0 bases, with 7 bases between. Germline-derived CDR1 and CDR2 are SEHNR and FQNEAQ (reference sequence). This CDR3 has 14 residues. The CDR3 region has the DNA TGTGCCAGCAGCTTGTCGGGGAGCACAGATACGCAGTATTTT. Its protein product is CASSLSGSTDTQYF.

This chain uses TRBV15 with TRBJ2-1; TRBD2 aligns across 7 bases. Germline V gene data show CDR1 as LNHNV and CDR2 as YYDKDF (reference sequence). The length of the CDR3 is 14 residues. Germline trimming cut 0 bases from V and 6 bases from J; bases unmatched to any gene: 2. The CDR3 loop is CATSRDPSGNEQFF. The DNA for the CDR3 is TGTGCCACCAGCAGAGATCCTAGCGGCAATGAGCAGTTCTTC.

The chain is built from TRBV5-6 and TRBJ2-3; TRBD2 is a possible D gene (6 bases). CDR1 SGHDT and CDR2 YYEEEE come from the germline V gene. The CDR3 length is 14 residues. V lost 3 bases, J lost 5 bases, and 13 bases lay in between. The CDR3 spells CASSSPLARDTQYF. DNA for the CDR3: TGTGCCAGCAGCTCGCCACTAGCAAGAGATACGCAGTATTTT.

The chain recombines TRBV29-1 with TRBJ2-1, with 8 positions matching TRBD2. The ends lost 4 bases at V and 1 base at J; junction bases unmatched: 3. Germline CDR1 reads SQVTM; CDR2 reads ANQGSEA. CDR3 size: 14 residues. The CDR3 spells CSVAGGGSYNEQFF. The CDR3 DNA follows: TGCAGCGTTGCGGGGGGGGGATCCTACAATGAGCAGTTCTTC.

This chain's CDR3 is CASSLRQGLGAFF. DNA of the CDR3: TGTGCCAGCAGCTTACGGCAGGGTCTCGGAGCTTTCTTT. The chain carries TRBV11-2 and TRBJ1-1, with a tentative D call TRBD1 (5 bases). Germline CDR1 SGHAT, CDR2 FQNNGV. The CDR3 has 13 amino acids. Trimming removed 2 bases at V and 10 bases at J, with 14 bases between.

The V gene is TRBV4-1, the J gene TRBJ2-1; TRBD1 matches at 10 bases. Trimming at V came to 4 bases and at J to 8 bases, leaving 11 bases not matched to a gene. The CDR3 runs to 16 residues. In germline, CDR1 is MGHRA, CDR2 YSYEKL. The CDR3 nucleotides are TGCGCCAGCAGCCCGGGATCCTGGACAGGGGGAGATGAGCAGTTCTTC. Protein sequence: CASSPGSWTGGDEQFF.

The rearrangement uses TRBV4-1 and TRBJ1-5; TRBD1 agrees at 7 bases. V was pared by 3 bases and J by 3 bases, with 5 bases of the junction left unmatched. Germline V gives CDR1 MGHRA, CDR2 YSYEKL. CDR3 length equals 15 residues. The CDR3 coding sequence is TGCGCCAGCAGCCATTCACAGGGGAACAATCAGCCCCAGCATTTT. Protein sequence: CASSHSQGNNQPQHF.

The chain joins TRBV7-7 to TRBJ2-7; D is perhaps TRBD1 (7 bases). V was cut by 5 bases and J by 6 bases, with 11 bases left in between. CDR1 is SSHAT and CDR2 is FNYEAQ in the germline V gene (reference sequence). This CDR3 has 12 amino acids. This chain's CDR3 is CASSHQGGEQYF. For the CDR3, the DNA is TGTGCCAGCAGCCACCAGGGGGGCGAGCAGTACTTC.

The genes are TRBV29-1 and TRBJ2-7, with D hard to call. CDR3 length equals 12 residues. V dropped 4 bases and J dropped 1 base, with 8 bases sitting between them. CDR1 and CDR2 (germline): SQVTM, ANQGSEA. The CDR3, as DNA: TGCAGCGTTGGAGGTAGTTCCTACGAGCAGTACTTC. As protein: CSVGGSSYEQYF.

The sample holds one count of this clone. This chain links TRBV9 with TRBJ2-3; D possibly corresponds to TRBD2 (6 bases). CDR1 and CDR2 from the germline V gene are SGDLS and YYNGEE. The V end was cut by 0 bases, the J end by 1 base, with 15 bases between. CDR3 length: 17 amino acids. CDR3 DNA sequence: TGTGCCAGCAGCGTAGCCGGAGGCGGGGCCGGCACAGATACGCAGTATTTT. It is translated as CASSVAGGGAGTDTQYF.

The rearrangement uses TRBV29-1 and TRBJ1-1, with D perhaps matching TRBD1 (5 bases). V was pared by 0 bases and J by 5 bases, with 7 bases between. CDR3 length: 12 residues. Germline CDR1 is SQVTM and CDR2 is ANQGSEA. The CDR3 nucleotides read TGCAGCGTTGAAGATGGGGGGACTGAAGCTTTCTTT. The encoded protein is CSVEDGGTEAFF.